This T cell receptor (beta chain) came from a study of T cells in Graves' hyperthyroidism and ophthalmopathy (dated 2019 in TCRdb). Background for the entire study: Peripheral blood was sampled at the time of initial diagnosis, prior to any treatment. A discovery cohort of roughly 96 patients, 43 with Graves' ophthalmopathy and approximately 55 with stable Graves' hyperthyroidism, was used to find distinguishing TCR V-J signatures. Whether ophthalmopathy could be predicted prospectively was tested in an independent validation cohort made up of approximately 19 hyperthyroidism patients plus 17 patients who later progressed to ophthalmopathy. For training and testing, the roughly 97 patients in the discovery cohort were randomly divided in a 7:3 ratio. Thyroid tissue and blood T-cell repertoires from six or seven Graves' hyperthyroidism patients were also compared in the study. After blood sampling, hyperthyroidism patients were treated with methimazole at a starting dose of 30 mg daily, and ophthalmopathy patients were treated with high-dose intravenous methylprednisolone. The paper reports TCR Vbeta CDR3 sequencing of approximately 140 peripheral blood samples: some 44 ophthalmopathy, 75 to 80 hyperthyroidism and roughly 17 progressor patients.

Ophthalmopathy patients had moderately to severely active disease, with a Clinical Activity Score of 3 or more, a NOSPECS grade of 4 or more, and a disease duration of less than 3 months. Patients with uncontrolled infections, other autoimmune diseases, pregnancy or lactation were excluded. Clinical symptoms, serum thyroxine and TRAb, thyroid ultrasound, and orbital computed tomography formed the basis for the diagnoses. Ficoll-Paque density gradient centrifugation was used to isolate PBMCs from around 9.1 ml of fresh peripheral blood. Trizol reagent was used to extract total RNA, and RNA quality was then checked on an Agilent 2100 Bioanalyzer. This clonotype has at least ten counts. The specificity of this receptor is unknown. Per-base quality was not reported, and no clone a single base away is much larger than it. Beyond this particular receptor, the publication reports: No statistical method was used to set the sample size in advance, and investigators knew the group allocation. A 13 V-J signature model separated ophthalmopathy from stable hyperthyroidism, with approximately 87% sensitivity and about 81% specificity in cross-validation and 80%/75% in testing. In validation, progression to ophthalmopathy was predicted by the model with approximately 67% sensitivity and 72% to 85% specificity, a median of roughly 6.4 months before onset. Most expanded thyroid clonotypes (frequency above 0.001) were also detected in blood, suggesting blood repertoires may reflect thyroid immune responses.

TCR beta CDR3 regions were amplified from RNA transcripts. A first-round RT-PCR of the TCR CDR3 used the HTBI primer set with the Qiagen OneStep RT-PCR kit. The libraries were constructed in a second round of multiplex PCR and then size-selected and purified. Libraries were sequenced paired-end with 100 bp reads on an Illumina HiSeq2000. The study's processing was this. Raw data were processed with SOAPnuke, discarding reads with adapters, uncalled bases, mean Phred below 15, or no exact constant-primer or identifier match. High-quality paired reads were merged with COPE v1.2.5, and unique nucleotide sequences were defined as clonotypes. MiTCR v1.1 was used to align the clonotypes against IMGT TRBV, TRBD and TRBJ reference segments. Only V-J combinations with frequency above 0.0001, covering 98% to 99.2% of repertoires, were analysed. The TCS score was defined as F50 (clonal expansion) divided by E x V (chaos), with BLOSUM62-based TCRdist calculated between CDR3 peptides within each V-J. Welch's t-statistics and random forest reduced roughly 530 V-J features to about 13, which were used in a naive Bayes classifier (R e1071). TCRdb trimmed the raw reads at Q25, called clones with MiXCR and kept productive beta chains. CDR3 protein duplicates are merged, each entry listing the most common genes and DNA. The V and J calls follow TCRdb's processing rather than the paper's. In this sample the table shows around 600,000 distinct CDR3 sequences, 14% of which occur a single time. The ten largest clonotypes hold roughly an eighth of the sample.

Measured from the cysteine to the phenylalanine, the CDR3 is 19 residues long. Only the CDR3 region is kept as DNA, spanning 57 bases read in frame from base 1. For this chain, trimming is 4 bases at the V end and 4 bases at the J end, and the number of junction bases without a gene match is 18. The germline V gene gives CDR1 as KGHDR and CDR2 as SFDVKD. Specimen: blood. The sequence derives from a woman aged 45-60 years with Graves' ophthalmopathy. The sequence joins TRBV24-1 to TRBJ2-3; 8 bases in the middle match TRBD2. The DNA is as follows: TGTGCCACCAGTGACCCCTGGACCGATAGCGGGATTCGGTCAGATACGCAGTATTTT. The encoded protein is CATSDPWTDSGIRSDTQYF.